The 11 T cell receptor beta chains given below trace back to one sample, sequenced in a study of shared clonotypes between healthy human individuals. TCRdb's copy holds only in-frame clones and misses some; the assay was immunoSEQ multiplex PCR. This sample has some 580,000 clones, with around 97% found just once. Sequenced input: naive CD4+ T cells sorted from blood. Subset specified: CD45RA+ positively selected. Receptor source: a woman in her thirties in good health.

The chain is built from TRBV2 and TRBJ2-7; 11 nucleotides agree with TRBD2. With V trimmed by 6 bases and J by 1 base, 5 bases remained unmatched. In germline, CDR1 is SNHLY, CDR2 FYNNEI. This CDR3 has 15 residues. DNA for the CDR3: TGTGCCAGCAGGGGGGGGACTAGCGGTTCCTACGAGCAGTACTTC. The encoded protein is CASRGGTSGSYEQYF. Based on the CDR3 plus reference TRBV2 and TRBJ2-7, the full variable domain is EPEVTQTPSHQVTQMGQEVILRCVPISNHLYFYWYRQILGQKVEFLVSFYNNEISEKSEIFDDQFSVERPDGSNFTLKIRSTKLEDSAMYFCASRGGTSGSYEQYFGPGTRLTVT.

The chain has TRBV29-1 and TRBJ2-1; D possibly corresponds to TRBD1 (6 bases). The CDR3 has 13 amino acids. V was shortened by 5 bases and J by 6 bases, with 14 bases between the two germline ends. Germline loops: CDR1 SQVTM, CDR2 ANQGSEA. This CDR3 reads CSVPNTGLNEQFF. For the CDR3, the DNA is TGCAGCGTTCCTAACACAGGGCTCAATGAGCAGTTCTTC.

The rearrangement links TRBV27 to TRBJ2-3; no reliable D call. V lost 5 bases, J lost 0 bases, and 18 bases lay in between. The germline CDR1 and CDR2 sequences are MNHEY and SMNVEV (reference sequence). The CDR3 is 17 residues long. CDR3 protein: CASSESWSTASTDTQYF. In DNA, the CDR3 is TGTGCCAGCAGTGAAAGCTGGAGCACCGCTAGCACAGATACGCAGTATTTT.

The chain couples TRBV5-8 to TRBJ2-1; D gene ambiguous. V was trimmed by 4 bases and J by 6 bases, leaving 5 bases between them. The CDR3 totals 11 residues. Germline CDR1 is SGHTS and CDR2 is YDEGEE. The CDR3 is CASSLANEQFF. In DNA form, the CDR3 reads TGTGCCAGCAGCCTGGCCAATGAGCAGTTCTTC.

V usage is TRBV6-1 and J usage is TRBJ2-1; tentatively, D is TRBD2 (5 bases). Trimming left V 0 bases short and J 12 bases short, with 12 bases between. The CDR3 extends over 13 amino acids. CDR1 MNHNS and CDR2 SASEGT come from the germline V gene. CDR3 sequence (DNA): TGTGCCAGCAGTGAAGCAGGCGCCGGGGTGCAGTTCTTC. Translated: CASSEAGAGVQFF.

The V call is TRBV10-3, the J call TRBJ1-2; TRBD1 aligns across 9 bases. From germline, CDR1 is ENHRY and CDR2 SYGVKD. CDR3 length equals 14 residues. The junction had 6 bases not matched to a gene; V was cut back by 7 bases and J by 3 bases. The CDR3 sequence: CAITPGQGHYGYTF. The DNA for the CDR3 is TGTGCCATCACCCCGGGACAGGGTCACTATGGCTACACCTTC.

The V call is TRBV7-2, the J call TRBJ2-1, with D perhaps TRBD2 (6 bases). Germline lookup yields CDR1 SGHTA and CDR2 FQGNSA. V lost 2 bases, J lost 5 bases, and 13 bases lay in between. This CDR3 has 15 amino acids. CDR3 loop: CASSLYGGDNNEQFF. DNA for the CDR3: TGTGCCAGCAGCTTATACGGCGGGGATAACAATGAGCAGTTCTTC.

V gene TRBV18 combines with J gene TRBJ2-7; 10 nucleotides match TRBD1. The CDR3 is made up of 15 amino acids. Germline V lookup: CDR1 KGHSH, CDR2 LQKENI. J was trimmed by 5 bases and V by 5 bases; bases with no gene match: 9. CDR3 nucleotide sequence: TGTGCCAGCTCAGGCCCGGGACAGGGGCTTAACGAGCAGTACTTC. It encodes CASSGPGQGLNEQYF.

The J gene is TRBJ2-2, the V gene TRBV28; 7 bases line up with TRBD1. Germline V gene lookup returns CDR1 MDHEN and CDR2 SYDVKM. The CDR3 is 13 residues long. The ends lost 11 bases at V and 4 bases at J; junction bases unmatched: 7. DNA of the CDR3: TGTGCCGCCAGACAGGGAGTCACCGGGGAGCTGTTTTTT. It codes for CAARQGVTGELFF. Drawing the rest from reference TRBV28 and TRBJ2-2, the complete variable domain is DVKVTQSSRYLVKRTGEKVFLECVQDMDHENMFWYRQDPGLGLRLIYFSYDVKMKEKGDIPEGYSVSREKKERFSLILESASTNQTSMYLCAARQGVTGELFFGEGSRLTVL.

This sequence joins TRBV10-3 and TRBJ1-2, with D perhaps TRBD1 (5 bases). This CDR3 region has 17 residues. V was shortened by 2 bases and J by 2 bases, with 18 bases between the two germline ends. Germline V gene sequence: CDR1 ENHRY, CDR2 SYGVKD. The CDR3 sequence: CAISEGFPLRDNYGYTF. The CDR3 nucleotides read TGTGCCATCAGTGAGGGATTCCCCTTGAGGGACAACTATGGCTACACCTTC.

The V gene is TRBV6-5, the J gene TRBJ2-7; 10 bases map to TRBD1. Germline lookup yields CDR1 MNHEY and CDR2 SVGAGI. This CDR3 is 14 amino acids long. Unmatched junction bases numbered 4, after V lost 6 bases and J lost 2 bases. CDR3 sequence: CASRSGTGAYEQYF. The CDR3 DNA sequence: TGTGCCAGCAGATCGGGGACAGGGGCCTACGAGCAGTACTTC.